Listed below are T cell receptor beta chains from one sample, sequenced in a study of neoadjuvant anti-PD-1 for oral cavity cancer. The assay was immunoSEQ multiplex PCR, and TCRdb's table has in-frame clones only and misses some. The sample gives around 8,900 clones, 70% of which show up once; 2.5% to 3.5% is in the top ten. Sequencing used PBMCs, obtained after nivolumab (anti-PD-1) treatment. The receptors originated from a person aged 35-79 years with oral cavity squamous cell carcinoma. CDR3s include the opening cysteine and the closing phenylalanine or tryptophan. Fields, in order: D gene, clone size, V gene, J gene, CDR3 DNA, CDR3 protein. D genes are given only for firm matches. Expanded clones get a size class; other rows say once, few or many, or leave the size out.

D: .; size: .; V: TRBV4-3; J: TRBJ1-2; DNA: TGCGCCAGCAGCCAAGCGTGGGTTGGGGACTATGGCTACACCTTC; CDR3: CASSQAWVGDYGYTF
D: .; size: once; V: TRBV7-5; J: TRBJ1-5; DNA: TGTGCCAGGCTGACAGGGGGACCCAATAGCAATCAGCCCCAGCATTTT; CDR3: CARLTGGPNSNQPQHF
D: .; size: .; V: TRBV20-1; J: TRBJ1-2; DNA: TGCAGTGCTAGAGAGCAATATGGCTACACCTTC; CDR3: CSAREQYGYTF
D: .; size: .; V: TRBV4-3; J: TRBJ2-1; DNA: TGCGCCAGCAGATCAGGTCCTCTGAGCTCCTACAATGAGCAGTTCTTC; CDR3: CASRSGPLSSYNEQFF
D: .; size: few; V: TRBV10-2; J: TRBJ2-1; DNA: TGCGCCATACTCCAGGGGCTTTCCTCCTACAATGAGCAGTTCTTC; CDR3: CAILQGLSSYNEQFF
D: TRBD1; size: .; V: TRBV4-1; J: TRBJ1-4; DNA: TGCGCCAGCAGCCAGGACAGGACAACTAATGAAAAACTGTTTTTT; CDR3: CASSQDRTTNEKLFF
D: TRBD1; size: .; V: TRBV30; J: TRBJ1-5; DNA: TGTGCCTGGAATCCAGGGGGCGTTAGTCAGCCCCAGCATTTT; CDR3: CAWNPGGVSQPQHF
D: TRBD1; size: few; V: TRBV7-2; J: TRBJ2-7; DNA: TGTGCCAGCAGCCGAGACAGGGGGCGCCACGAGCAGTACTTC; CDR3: CASSRDRGRHEQYF
D: .; size: .; V: TRBV7-9; J: TRBJ1-6; DNA: TGTGCCAGCAGCAGGGGGGGCATGGATAATTCACCCCTCCACTTT; CDR3: CASSRGGMDNSPLHF
D: .; size: .; V: TRBV21-1; J: TRBJ1-1; DNA: TGTGCCAGCAGCAGAGACAGGGGGCTCGGTAACACTGAAGCTTTCTTT; CDR3: CASSRDRGLGNTEAFF
D: TRBD2; size: few; V: TRBV6-4; J: TRBJ2-3; DNA: TGTGCCAGCAGTGACGGACTAGCGGGGGGGCCAGATACGCAGTATTTT; CDR3: CASSDGLAGGPDTQYF
D: .; size: .; V: TRBV7-6; J: TRBJ1-1; DNA: TGTGCCAGCAGCCTAGGACAGTCGATGAACACTGAAGCTTTCTTT; CDR3: CASSLGQSMNTEAFF
D: TRBD1; size: .; V: TRBV29-1; J: TRBJ2-7; DNA: TGCAGCGTCGAGATGGGTCAGGGGGTGGGGGAGCAGTACTTC; CDR3: CSVEMGQGVGEQYF
D: .; size: .; V: TRBV7-9; J: TRBJ1-1; DNA: TGTGCCAGCAGCACTCTGGGTAACACTGAAGCTTTCTTT; CDR3: CASSTLGNTEAFF
D: TRBD2; size: .; V: TRBV11-3; J: TRBJ2-2; DNA: TGTGCCAGCAGCCGAGCGGGGTCCGGGGAGCTGTTTTTT; CDR3: CASSRAGSGELFF
D: TRBD1; size: .; V: TRBV7-2; J: TRBJ1-1; DNA: TGTGCCAGCAGCCCGAGGACAGGAGGGAACACTGAAGCTTTCTTT; CDR3: CASSPRTGGNTEAFF
D: TRBD1; size: .; V: TRBV2; J: TRBJ1-4; DNA: TGTGCCAGCGGCCGGGAACAGGGGGGTGAAAAACTGTTTTTT; CDR3: CASGREQGGEKLFF
D: .; size: few; V: TRBV4-1; J: TRBJ1-5; DNA: TGCGCCAGCAGCCAAGATCGCCAGCAGCCCCAGCATTTT; CDR3: CASSQDRQQPQHF
D: .; size: .; V: TRBV9; J: TRBJ1-2; DNA: TGTGCCAGCAGCGCCTACAGCTATGGCTACACCTTC; CDR3: CASSAYSYGYTF
D: .; size: .; V: TRBV20-1; J: TRBJ2-1; DNA: TGCAGTGCTAGCCAGGTTGGTGAGCAGTTCTTC; CDR3: CSASQVGEQFF
D: TRBD2; size: .; V: TRBV7-3; J: TRBJ2-3; DNA: TGTGCCAGCAGCTCCGGCGGGGGGGCGGGCACAGATACGCAGTATTTT; CDR3: CASSSGGGAGTDTQYF
D: TRBD1; size: few; V: TRBV10-2; J: TRBJ2-1; DNA: TGCGCCAGCAGCGTAGGGACAGGGGTGTACAATGAGCAGTTCTTC; CDR3: CASSVGTGVYNEQFF
D: .; size: .; V: TRBV11-2; J: TRBJ1-3; DNA: TGTGCCAGCAGCTCCGCCAGGGCCCCCGGACCTTACTGGGGGATCACCATATATTTT; CDR3: CASSSARAPGPYWGITIYF
D: TRBD1; size: .; V: TRBV6-1; J: TRBJ2-2; DNA: TGTGCCGGGAGACGGAAGGGGGCGGGCACCGGGGAGCTGTTTTTT; CDR3: CAGRRKGAGTGELFF
D: .; size: few; V: TRBV28; J: TRBJ2-1; DNA: TGTGCCAGCAGTCCGGGGGTCAGCTCCTACAATGAGCAGTTCTTC; CDR3: CASSPGVSSYNEQFF
D: .; size: .; V: TRBV27; J: TRBJ2-2; DNA: TGTGCCAGCAGTTTATCGGGTAGGGGGTGGAGCACCGGGGAGCTGTTTTTT; CDR3: CASSLSGRGWSTGELFF
D: .; size: .; V: TRBV4-2; J: TRBJ2-5; DNA: TGTGCCAGCAGCCAAGTAGGTGGATTGACGGAAGAGACCCAGTACTTC; CDR3: CASSQVGGLTEETQYF
D: .; size: .; V: TRBV6-5; J: TRBJ1-1; DNA: TGTGCCAGCAGTGAAGTTGACGGCACTGAAGCTTTCTTT; CDR3: CASSEVDGTEAFF
D: .; size: once; V: TRBV7-9; J: TRBJ1-2; DNA: TGTGCCAGCAGCTTAGCCTGGTTTTATGGCTACACCTTC; CDR3: CASSLAWFYGYTF
D: .; size: few; V: TRBV6-1; J: TRBJ1-1; DNA: TGTGCCAGCAGTCGTAGGGAGGTGGATGAAGCTTTCTTT; CDR3: CASSRREVDEAFF
D: TRBD1; size: few; V: TRBV5-1; J: TRBJ2-7; DNA: TGCGCCAGCAGCCGCGGGACAGGGGCCGAGCAGTACTTC; CDR3: CASSRGTGAEQYF
D: TRBD1; size: .; V: TRBV15; J: TRBJ1-1; DNA: TGTGCCACCAGCAGGGCAGGGGGAACGGTTGGGGCTTTCTTT; CDR3: CATSRAGGTVGAFF
D: .; size: .; V: TRBV27; J: TRBJ2-1; DNA: TGTGCCAGCAGTTCCACCTTTCTGGCGGAGTACTACAATGAGCAGTTCTTC; CDR3: CASSSTFLAEYYNEQFF
D: TRBD2; size: .; V: TRBV4-3; J: TRBJ2-1; DNA: TGCGCCAGCAGCCAAGATCGGGGGGGCGTGGATGAGCAGTTCTTC; CDR3: CASSQDRGGVDEQFF
D: TRBD1; size: .; V: TRBV4-3; J: TRBJ2-2; DNA: TGCGCCAGCAGCCAGGCCACAGGGGGCGTCGGCACCGGGGAGCTGTTTTTT; CDR3: CASSQATGGVGTGELFF
D: .; size: .; V: TRBV2; J: TRBJ2-2; DNA: TGTGCCAGGGGAGTTTCCGGGGAGCTGTTTTTT; CDR3: CARGVSGELFF
D: TRBD1; size: few; V: TRBV2; J: TRBJ2-7; DNA: TGTGCCAGCAGTGATCCGACAGGGGAACCCTACGAGCAGTACTTC; CDR3: CASSDPTGEPYEQYF
D: .; size: few; V: TRBV7-9; J: TRBJ2-3; DNA: TGTGCCAGCAGCTTGATTGACGGAAACAGAGATACGCAGTATTTT; CDR3: CASSLIDGNRDTQYF
D: .; size: .; V: TRBV12-5; J: TRBJ2-2; DNA: TGTGCTAGTGGTCCCCTGGCAGGTTTTAACACCGGGGAGCTGTTTTTT; CDR3: CASGPLAGFNTGELFF
D: .; size: .; V: TRBV6-6; J: TRBJ1-6; DNA: TGTGCCAGCACCCCCCAGGGTGAGCTTTCACCCCTCCACTTT; CDR3: CASTPQGELSPLHF
D: .; size: .; V: TRBV27; J: TRBJ2-1; DNA: TGTGCCAGCAGTATGACTGATTACAATGAGCAGTTCTTC; CDR3: CASSMTDYNEQFF
D: TRBD1; size: .; V: TRBV5-8; J: TRBJ1-2; DNA: TGTGCCAGCAGCCCAAGGACAGGGGGATACTATGGCTACACCTTC; CDR3: CASSPRTGGYYGYTF